This record concerns one T cell receptor (beta chain) sequence. Using unique molecular identifiers, the investigators prepared the TCRbeta library. TCRdb used MiXCR to reprocess the PCR reads, holding one entry per CDR3 protein. The top ten clones hold 13% to 15% of a sample with under 750,000 distinct CDR3 sequences, approximately 22% of them seen once. The data are from a study of T-cell reconstitution after alpha-beta-depleted transplantation in children. V shed 0 bases and J shed 0 bases, with 9 bases lying between them. This CDR3 is 17 amino acids long. The germline V gene has CDR1 MNHEY and CDR2 SVGAGI.

This sequence joins TRBV6-5 and TRBJ2-6; maybe TRBD2 (6 bases). The sequenced sample was PBMCs, mostly from graft donor cells, obtained 360 days after TCRalphabeta/CD19-depleted stem cell transplant. The receptor was derived from a boy younger than two who had a stem cell transplant for acute myeloid leukemia, so the T cells may come from the graft donor. The CDR3 DNA follows: TGTGCCAGCAGTTACTCGAGGCGGGGCTCTGGGGCCAACGTCCTGACTTTC. Its translation is CASSYSRRGSGANVLTF.